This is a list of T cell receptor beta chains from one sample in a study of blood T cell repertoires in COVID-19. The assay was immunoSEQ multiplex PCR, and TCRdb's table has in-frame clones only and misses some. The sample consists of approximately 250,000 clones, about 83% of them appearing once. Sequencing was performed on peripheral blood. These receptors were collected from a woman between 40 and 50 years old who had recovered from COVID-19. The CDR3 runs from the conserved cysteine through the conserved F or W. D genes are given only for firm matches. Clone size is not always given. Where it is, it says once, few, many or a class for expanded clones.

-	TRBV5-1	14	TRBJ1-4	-	CASTDSSTNEKLFF	TGCGCCAGCACTGACAGTTCAACTAATGAAAAACTGTTTTTT
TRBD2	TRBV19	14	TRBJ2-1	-	CASSPPGGYNEQFF	TGTGCCAGTAGTCCCCCGGGGGGCTACAATGAGCAGTTCTTC
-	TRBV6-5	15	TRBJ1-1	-	CASRRADIQGTEAFF	TGTGCCAGCAGACGCGCGGACATCCAGGGCACTGAAGCTTTCTTT
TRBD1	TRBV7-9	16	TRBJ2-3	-	CASSFGQGVWTDTQYF	TGTGCCAGCAGCTTCGGACAGGGGGTTTGGACAGATACGCAGTATTTT
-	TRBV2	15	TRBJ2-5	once	CASSSTGSAQETQYF	TGTGCCAGCAGTTCTACAGGGTCGGCCCAAGAGACCCAGTACTTC
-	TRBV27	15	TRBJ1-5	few	CASSLSGGSYQPQHF	TGTGCCAGCAGTTTATCAGGGGGATCCTATCAGCCCCAGCATTTT
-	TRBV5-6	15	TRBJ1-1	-	CASSRDPGRFTEAFF	TGTGCCAGCAGCCGGGATCCCGGTCGTTTCACTGAAGCTTTCTTT
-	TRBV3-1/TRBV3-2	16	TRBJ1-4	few	CASSPPTGTWGEKLFF	TGTGCCAGCAGCCCTCCAACCGGGACTTGGGGTGAAAAACTGTTTTTT
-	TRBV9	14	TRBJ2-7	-	CASSAGHLSYEQYF	TGTGCCAGCAGCGCTGGGCATCTCTCCTACGAGCAGTACTTC
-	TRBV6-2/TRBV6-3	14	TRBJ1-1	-	CASSNVGRGSEAFF	TGTGCCAGCAGCAACGTGGGGAGGGGGTCTGAAGCTTTCTTT
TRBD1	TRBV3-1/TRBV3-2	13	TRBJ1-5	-	CASSAGQGLPQHF	TGTGCCAGCAGCGCAGGACAGGGGTTGCCCCAGCATTTT
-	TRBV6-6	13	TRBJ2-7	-	CASSQPGAYEQYF	TGTGCCAGCAGCCAACCAGGGGCCTACGAGCAGTACTTC
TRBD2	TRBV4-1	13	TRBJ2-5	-	CASRGGGAETQYF	TGCGCCAGCAGGGGCGGGGGTGCTGAGACCCAGTACTTC
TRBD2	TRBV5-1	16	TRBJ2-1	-	CASSLYASGGYNEQFF	TGCGCCAGCAGCTTATATGCTAGCGGGGGGTACAATGAGCAGTTCTTC
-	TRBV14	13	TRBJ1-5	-	CASSEQGAGPQHF	TGTGCCAGCAGCGAGCAGGGTGCTGGTCCCCAGCATTTT
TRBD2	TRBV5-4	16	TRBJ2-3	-	CASSLARGGRTDTQYF	TGTGCCAGCAGCTTGGCTCGGGGGGGTCGGACAGATACGCAGTATTTT
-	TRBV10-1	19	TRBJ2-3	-	CASSEAAGQGGSHTDTQYF	TGCGCCAGCAGTGAAGCCGCCGGACAGGGCGGGAGTCACACAGATACGCAGTATTTT
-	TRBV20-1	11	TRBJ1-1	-	CSLAANTEAFF	TGCAGTTTAGCAGCTAACACTGAAGCTTTCTTT
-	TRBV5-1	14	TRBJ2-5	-	CASKPAGLQETQYF	TGCGCCAGCAAACCTGCAGGGTTACAAGAGACCCAGTACTTC
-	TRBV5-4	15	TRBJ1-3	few	CASSLYESSGNTIYF	TGTGCCAGCAGCTTATACGAGAGCTCTGGAAACACCATATATTTT
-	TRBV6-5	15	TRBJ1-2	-	CASSKPGAGDYGYTF	TGTGCCAGCTCCAAGCCAGGGGCCGGGGACTATGGCTACACCTTC